These T cell receptor beta chains were read from a single sample in a study of blood T cell repertoires in COVID-19. Sequenced by immunoSEQ multiplex PCR; TCRdb stores in-frame clones only, minus some. The data contain about 270,000 clones, more than 65% of them singletons. Sequencing was done on a sample of peripheral blood. The receptors originated from a woman between 18 and 29 years old with acute or convalescent COVID-19. The CDR3 runs from the conserved cysteine through the conserved F or W. The order of the fields is J gene, clone size, D gene, V gene, CDR3 length, CDR3 protein, CDR3 DNA. The D gene is left open where the match is weak. The listing skips clone size in some rows; elsewhere it reads once, few, many or a size class.

j_call: TRBJ2-1
clone_size: .
d_call: TRBD2
v_call: TRBV7-3
cdr3_length: 15
cdr3_aa: CASSSGLAGDNEQFF
cdr3_nt: TGTGCCAGCAGCTCGGGACTAGCGGGAGACAATGAGCAGTTCTTC

j_call: TRBJ1-5
clone_size: few
d_call: .
v_call: TRBV7-2
cdr3_length: 15
cdr3_aa: CASSLGGGGGQPQHF
cdr3_nt: TGTGCCAGCAGCTTAGGCGGGGGGGGCGGCCAGCCCCAGCATTTT

j_call: TRBJ2-2
clone_size: .
d_call: TRBD2
v_call: TRBV18
cdr3_length: 17
cdr3_aa: CASSPPGLAGVPGELFF
cdr3_nt: TGTGCCAGCTCACCACCGGGACTAGCGGGAGTCCCCGGGGAGCTGTTTTTT

j_call: TRBJ2-7
clone_size: .
d_call: .
v_call: TRBV27
cdr3_length: 13
cdr3_aa: CASTDSSSYEQYF
cdr3_nt: TGTGCCAGCACCGACAGTAGCTCCTACGAGCAGTACTTC

j_call: TRBJ2-7
clone_size: .
d_call: TRBD1
v_call: TRBV28
cdr3_length: 14
cdr3_aa: CASSWTGSSYEQYF
cdr3_nt: TGTGCCAGCAGTTGGACAGGGAGCTCCTACGAGCAGTACTTC

j_call: TRBJ1-1
clone_size: .
d_call: .
v_call: TRBV5-1
cdr3_length: 13
cdr3_aa: CASSLGHFTEAFF
cdr3_nt: TGCGCCAGCAGCTTGGGACATTTCACTGAAGCTTTCTTT

j_call: TRBJ1-2
clone_size: .
d_call: TRBD1
v_call: TRBV19
cdr3_length: 13
cdr3_aa: CASRQGAHYGYTF
cdr3_nt: TGTGCCAGCCGACAGGGGGCCCACTATGGCTACACCTTC

j_call: TRBJ2-1
clone_size: .
d_call: .
v_call: TRBV30
cdr3_length: 11
cdr3_aa: CAWSAGNEQFF
cdr3_nt: TGTGCCTGGAGTGCGGGGAATGAGCAGTTCTTC

j_call: TRBJ1-4
clone_size: .
d_call: TRBD1
v_call: TRBV27
cdr3_length: 17
cdr3_aa: CASSPLRGQGADEKLFF
cdr3_nt: TGTGCCAGCAGCCCACTCCGGGGACAGGGGGCTGATGAAAAACTGTTTTTT

j_call: TRBJ2-7
clone_size: .
d_call: TRBD2
v_call: TRBV10-3
cdr3_length: 13
cdr3_aa: CAISALAGGEQYF
cdr3_nt: TGTGCCATCAGTGCACTAGCGGGAGGCGAGCAGTACTTC

j_call: TRBJ1-6
clone_size: .
d_call: .
v_call: TRBV7-2
cdr3_length: 14
cdr3_aa: CASSLGSGSSPLHF
cdr3_nt: TGTGCCAGCAGCTTAGGTTCGGGTAGTTCACCCCTCCACTTT

j_call: TRBJ2-2
clone_size: .
d_call: TRBD1
v_call: TRBV7-2
cdr3_length: 17
cdr3_aa: CASSLSPGGAHTGELFF
cdr3_nt: TGTGCCAGCAGCTTATCGCCAGGGGGCGCGCACACCGGGGAGCTGTTTTTT

j_call: TRBJ2-1
clone_size: few
d_call: TRBD2
v_call: TRBV7-9
cdr3_length: 18
cdr3_aa: CASSLGTGGLAGPNEQFF
cdr3_nt: TGTGCCAGCAGCTTAGGAACGGGTGGGCTAGCGGGTCCCAATGAGCAGTTCTTC

j_call: TRBJ2-2
clone_size: .
d_call: TRBD1
v_call: TRBV15
cdr3_length: 16
cdr3_aa: CATGEGLTGVSGELFF
cdr3_nt: TGTGCCACCGGCGAGGGGCTCACAGGGGTCAGCGGGGAGCTGTTTTTT

j_call: TRBJ1-2
clone_size: .
d_call: .
v_call: TRBV9
cdr3_length: 13
cdr3_aa: CASSVETGYGYTF
cdr3_nt: TGTGCCAGCAGCGTAGAAACAGGCTATGGCTACACCTTC

j_call: TRBJ2-5
clone_size: once
d_call: TRBD2
v_call: TRBV11-2
cdr3_length: 15
cdr3_aa: CASSSQLAEQETQYF
cdr3_nt: TGTGCCAGCAGCTCCCAACTAGCGGAGCAAGAGACCCAGTACTTC

j_call: TRBJ2-7
clone_size: .
d_call: TRBD1
v_call: TRBV15
cdr3_length: 15
cdr3_aa: CATSSSGTGGYEQYF
cdr3_nt: TGTGCCACCAGCAGCTCCGGGACAGGGGGGTACGAGCAGTACTTC

j_call: TRBJ1-2
clone_size: few
d_call: .
v_call: TRBV19
cdr3_length: 9
cdr3_aa: CASLVGYTF
cdr3_nt: TGTGCCAGCCTAGTTGGCTACACCTTC

j_call: TRBJ1-2
clone_size: .
d_call: .
v_call: TRBV2
cdr3_length: 14
cdr3_aa: CASSGEGAGYGYTF
cdr3_nt: TGTGCCAGCAGTGGGGAGGGAGCTGGCTATGGCTACACCTTC

j_call: TRBJ1-5
clone_size: .
d_call: .
v_call: TRBV7-2
cdr3_length: 14
cdr3_aa: CASSLAQGNQPQHF
cdr3_nt: TGTGCCAGCAGCTTAGCCCAGGGAAATCAGCCCCAGCATTTT

j_call: TRBJ1-4
clone_size: .
d_call: .
v_call: TRBV19
cdr3_length: 15
cdr3_aa: CASSVTGTTNEKLFF
cdr3_nt: TGTGCCAGTAGTGTTACAGGGACAACTAATGAAAAACTGTTTTTT

j_call: TRBJ2-1
clone_size: many
d_call: .
v_call: TRBV19
cdr3_length: 15
cdr3_aa: CASSIIMTGNNEQFF
cdr3_nt: TGTGCCAGTAGTATCATAATGACTGGCAACAATGAGCAGTTCTTC